This T cell receptor (beta chain) emerged from a study of T cells in Graves' hyperthyroidism and ophthalmopathy. The source material, RNA transcripts, was used to amplify TCR beta CDR3 regions. The HTBI primer set was used in a first-round RT-PCR of the TCR CDR3. TCRdb re-called the multiplex PCR reads with MiXCR, one entry per CDR3 protein. The data hold about 620,000 distinct CDR3 sequences, with 15% to 20% observed a single time. This clonotype was observed at least ten times. The V and J ends lost 6 bases and 9 bases respectively, with 21 bases between them. The CDR3 consists of 14 residues. Per the germline V gene, CDR1 is DFQATT and CDR2 is SNEGSKA (reference sequence).

The chain couples TRBV20-1 to TRBJ2-1; D is possibly TRBD1 (6 bases). Sequences were obtained from blood. The receptor comes from a woman aged 30 to 39 with Graves' hyperthyroidism. The CDR3 reads CSAVSSTGFSEQFF. The CDR3 DNA is TGCAGTGCCGTATCGTCTACAGGGTTTAGTGAGCAGTTCTTC.